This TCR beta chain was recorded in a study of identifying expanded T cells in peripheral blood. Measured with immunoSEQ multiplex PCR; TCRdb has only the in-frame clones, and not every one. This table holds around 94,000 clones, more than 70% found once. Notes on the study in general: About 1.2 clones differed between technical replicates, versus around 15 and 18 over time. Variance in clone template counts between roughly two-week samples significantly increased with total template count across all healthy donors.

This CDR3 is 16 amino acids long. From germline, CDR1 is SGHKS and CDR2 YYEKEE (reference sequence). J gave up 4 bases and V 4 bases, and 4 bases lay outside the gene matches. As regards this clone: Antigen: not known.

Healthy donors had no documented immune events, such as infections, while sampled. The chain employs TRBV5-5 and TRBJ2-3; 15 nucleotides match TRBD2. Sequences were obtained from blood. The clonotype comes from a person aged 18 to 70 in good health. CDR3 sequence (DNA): TGTGCCAGCAGCCTACGGACTAGCGGGAGGGCAGATACGCAGTATTTT. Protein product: CASSLRTSGRADTQYF.